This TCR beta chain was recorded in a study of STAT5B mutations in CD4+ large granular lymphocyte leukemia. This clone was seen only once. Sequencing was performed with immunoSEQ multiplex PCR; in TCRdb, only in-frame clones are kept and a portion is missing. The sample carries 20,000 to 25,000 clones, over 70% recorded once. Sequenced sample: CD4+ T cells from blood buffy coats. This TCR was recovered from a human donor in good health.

CDR3 nucleotides: TGTGCCAGTAGCCGAGGCTCTGGGGCCAACGTCCTGACTTTC. This encodes CASSRGSGANVLTF. The rearrangement links TRBV19 to TRBJ2-6, with D hard to call. CDR1 LNHDA and CDR2 SQIVND come from the germline V gene (reference sequence). The CDR3 loop spans 14 amino acids. V was shortened by 6 bases and J by 0 bases, with 6 bases between the two germline ends.